This T cell receptor beta chain comes out of a study of blood T cell repertoires in COVID-19. Background on the study: Whether acute or convalescent, the COVID-19 samples came from the United States, Italy and Spain. Sample material is recorded as cDNA or gDNA derived from T cells, B-cell-depleted T cells, or PBMCs.

CDR3 length equals 16 residues. V lost 0 bases and J lost 6, with 17 bases in between. Germline V gene sequence: CDR1 ENHRY, CDR2 SYGVKD. Source study methods: Estimation of nucleated cell counts was performed using reference gene primer amplification. Profiled with immunoSEQ multiplex PCR; TCRdb holds only in-frame clones, not every one. Clone size and V and J calls were adopted from that table, with D and trimming inferred from the DNA. Among some 87,000 clones listed, approximately 81% were seen once. This clone has only a few counts. This TCR came from an elderly man with active or convalescent COVID-19. The specimen sequenced was peripheral blood. V gene TRBV10-3 combines with J gene TRBJ1-1; D may be TRBD1 (5 bases). In DNA form, the CDR3 reads TGTGCCATCAGTGAGTCTCCCCTGGGGCGGAGGGCTGAAGCTTTCTTT. Its translation: CAISESPLGRRAEAFF.